One and the same sample provided the 29 T cell receptor beta chains below, sequenced in a study of blood T cell repertoires in COVID-19 (TCRdb year 2020). The library was built by means of the immunoSEQ multiplex PCR assay. TCRdb provides this immuneACCESS table in a form limited to in-frame rearrangements. Some clones are lacking; in checked studies, under half of them reflect an unresolved V gene, and why the rest are absent is not known. This sample comprises over 120,000 clones, 75% to 90% of them detected only once. Of the sample, 1.7% is held by the ten largest clones. The sample was peripheral blood. The receptors derive from a woman in her forties or fifties with acute or convalescent COVID-19.

The chain employs TRBV14 and TRBJ2-2, with a weak D call TRBD2 (6 bases). V was pared by 1 base and J by 7 bases, with 13 bases between. Germline CDR1 is SGHDN and CDR2 is FVKESK. There are 15 residues in the CDR3. The CDR3 loop is CASSQVFSGGGELFF. The CDR3, as DNA: TGTGCCAGCAGCCAAGTTTTTAGCGGTGGCGGGGAGCTGTTTTTT.

This clone appeared once. This chain connects TRBV2 to TRBJ2-3; 9 bases are a match to TRBD2. CDR3 length equals 17 residues. Germline V lookup: CDR1 SNHLY, CDR2 FYNNEI. Trimming cost V 6 bases and J 3 bases; bases outside gene matches: 13. The CDR3 DNA reads TGTGCCAGCAGGGCCGGGACTAGCACATCGGGGACAGATACGCAGTATTTT. Residues: CASRAGTSTSGTDTQYF.

The chain is built from TRBV27 and TRBJ1-1; 9 nucleotides agree with TRBD1. The CDR3 length is 15 residues. Germline values: CDR1 MNHEY, CDR2 SMNVEV (reference sequence). After removal of 2 bases from V and 7 bases from J, the junction contained 8 bases not matched to a gene. The CDR3 DNA reads as TGTGCCAGCAGTTTAAGGGGACAGGGACGGAATGAAGCTTTCTTT. Protein sequence: CASSLRGQGRNEAFF.

A few counts support this clone. The V gene is TRBV15, the J gene TRBJ1-2; D ambiguous. CDR1 LNHNV and CDR2 YYDKDF come from the germline V gene (reference sequence). V lost 0 bases and J 4 bases, leaving 3 bases between the germline ends. The CDR3 totals 12 residues. This CDR3 is CATSRDIYGYTF. The CDR3 DNA reads as TGTGCCACCAGCAGAGATATCTATGGCTACACCTTC. The variable domain in full, with the rest retrieved from reference TRBV15 and TRBJ1-2, is DAMVIQNPRYQVTQFGKPVTLSCSQTLNHNVMYWYQQKSSQAPKLLFHYYDKDFNNEADTPDNFQSRRPNTSFCFLDIRSPGLGDTAMYLCATSRDIYGYTFGSGTRLTVV.

The chain combines TRBV9 with TRBJ1-2; no reliable D call. The V end was cut by 5 bases, the J end by 3 bases, with 5 bases between. Germline V gene data show CDR1 as SGDLS and CDR2 as YYNGEE. This CDR3 contains 11 residues. CDR3 nucleotides: TGTGCCAGCAGGGGAGACTATGGCTACACCTTC. It specifies CASRGDYGYTF.

V and J are TRBV9 and TRBJ1-1; 8 bases line up with TRBD1. CDR1 and CDR2 from the germline V gene are SGDLS and YYNGEE. Unmatched junction bases numbered 2, after V lost 0 bases and J lost 1 base. This CDR3 has 15 amino acids. CDR3 nucleotides: TGTGCCAGCAGCGTAGGAGGGACAGGGAACACTGAAGCTTTCTTT. Its protein product is CASSVGGTGNTEAFF.

The chain joins TRBV6-6 to TRBJ2-7; 8 nucleotides line up with TRBD1. The length of the CDR3 is 14 residues. With V trimmed by 10 bases and J by 6 bases, 14 bases remained unmatched. The V gene's germline CDR1 is MNHNY and CDR2 SVGAGI (reference sequence). CDR3 sequence: CATRQGTTSVEQYF. CDR3 DNA sequence: TGTGCCACCCGACAGGGGACCACGTCGGTCGAGCAGTACTTC.

The gene calls are TRBV2 and TRBJ1-2; D is uncertain. V lost 7 bases to trimming and J lost 3 bases, with 9 bases between them. Germline V gene data show CDR1 as SNHLY and CDR2 as FYNNEI. CDR3 size: 12 residues. CDR3 sequence reads: CASKEGYYGYTF. Here the CDR3 DNA reads TGTGCCAGCAAAGAGGGCTACTATGGCTACACCTTC.

J is TRBJ1-2 and V is TRBV25-1; D is perhaps TRBD1 (6 bases). V was shortened by 5 bases and J by 3 bases, with 13 bases between the two germline ends. The CDR3 totals 14 residues. From germline, CDR1 is MGHDK and CDR2 SYGVNS. CDR3 nucleotides: TGTGCCAGCAGTAAAAGGGAGGGGGACTATGGCTACACCTTC. It is translated as CASSKREGDYGYTF.

Note on this clone: This CDR3 is also generated by other DNA sequences in the sample. The V call is TRBV6-5, the J call TRBJ2-3, with D unresolved. Germline V gene lookup returns CDR1 MNHEY and CDR2 SVGAGI. There are 14 residues in the CDR3. Between the trimmed V and J ends, which lost 0 bases and 1 base, there was a span of 5 bases. The CDR3 nucleotides read TGTGCCAGCAGTTACTCGACTGGCACAGATACGCAGTATTTT. It is translated as CASSYSTGTDTQYF.

The rearrangement uses TRBV18 and TRBJ1-4; D ambiguous. The germline CDR1 and CDR2 sequences are KGHSH and LQKENI. V was trimmed by 3 bases and J by 7 bases, leaving 9 bases between them. This CDR3 region has 13 residues. CDR3 sequence: CASSPGEREKLFF. The CDR3 nucleotides are TGTGCCAGCTCACCTGGGGAGCGTGAAAAACTGTTTTTT.

The rearrangement joins TRBV11-2 to TRBJ1-4; 7 positions agree with TRBD1. Germline CDR1 reads SGHAT; CDR2 reads FQNNGV. V lost 2 bases to trimming and J lost 1 base; unmatched junction nucleotides: 10. This CDR3 has 18 amino acids. CDR3 sequence: CASSLRGQGAVTNEKLFF. CDR3 bases: TGTGCCAGCAGCTTAAGGGGGCAGGGAGCGGTAACTAATGAAAAACTGTTTTTT. Based on the CDR3 plus reference TRBV11-2 and TRBJ1-4, the full variable domain is EAGVAQSPRYKIIEKRQSVAFWCNPISGHATLYWYQQILGQGPKLLIQFQNNGVVDDSQLPKDRFSAERLKGVDSTLKIQPAKLEDSAVYLCASSLRGQGAVTNEKLFFGSGTQLSVL.

This clone was seen only once. Compared with germline, one end of the junction differs, possibly owing to a read error. The chain combines TRBV6-1 with TRBJ2-3, with TRBD2 matching over 9 bases. This CDR3 comprises 15 residues. From germline, CDR1 is MNHNS and CDR2 SASEGT. The CDR3, as DNA: TGTGCCAGCAGAGAAGCGGGGGGAGCCACAGATACGCAGTATTTT. This sequence encodes CASREAGGATDTQYF.

The genes are TRBV2 and TRBJ1-5, with D unresolved. CDR3 length equals 15 residues. CDR1 is SNHLY and CDR2 is FYNNEI in the germline V gene. With 6 bases removed from V and 0 bases from J, the gap between germline ends came to 12 bases. CDR3 nucleotide sequence: TGTGCCAGCAGAACAGATCTTTATAGCAATCAGCCCCAGCATTTT. Translating gives CASRTDLYSNQPQHF.

This clone was observed a few times. The rearrangement joins TRBV4-2 to TRBJ1-4; D not certain. This CDR3 is 15 amino acids long. Trimming shortened V by 1 base and J by 7 bases, and 13 bases separated the two germline ends. Germline assignment: CDR1 LGHNA and CDR2 YNFKEQ. The CDR3 region is CASSQGRAEGEKLFF. The CDR3 DNA reads as TGTGCCAGCAGCCAAGGTAGGGCTGAGGGTGAAAAACTGTTTTTT.

The CDR3 bases are TGTGCCAGCAGTTTAAAGCGGGGGGGAGAGCAGTTCTTC. Translating gives CASSLKRGGEQFF. The chain links TRBV27 to TRBJ2-1, with 10 bases fitting TRBD2. Germline CDR1 MNHEY, CDR2 SMNVEV (reference sequence). This CDR3 has 13 amino acids. V shed 2 bases, J shed 10 bases, and the junction held 2 bases outside the gene matches.

This chain connects TRBV18 to TRBJ1-2; D not certain. CDR1 KGHSH and CDR2 LQKENI come from the germline V gene. The CDR3 is 15 residues long. Trimming stripped 0 bases from V and 2 bases from J, with 10 bases between. The CDR3 DNA reads as TGTGCCAGCTCACCACCGCTCGCCGGGAACTATGGCTACACCTTC. This translates into CASSPPLAGNYGYTF.

V and J are TRBV27 and TRBJ2-1; D is perhaps TRBD2 (5 bases). Germline V gene sequence: CDR1 MNHEY, CDR2 SMNVEV (reference sequence). The CDR3 length is 14 residues. Trimming shortened V by 5 bases and J by 2 bases, and 10 bases separated the two germline ends. CDR3 DNA sequence: TGTGCCAGCAGTCTTAGCGACCCCTACAATGAGCAGTTCTTC. Its protein product is CASSLSDPYNEQFF.

The rearrangement uses TRBV5-1 and TRBJ2-7, with 10 positions matching TRBD2. Unmatched junction bases numbered 11, after V lost 5 bases and J lost 6 bases. The CDR3 is 15 residues long. Germline loops: CDR1 SGHRS, CDR2 YFSETQ. This chain's CDR3 is CASSHTSGNEREQYF. The CDR3 region has the DNA TGCGCCAGCAGTCATACTAGCGGGAATGAGCGCGAGCAGTACTTC.

As DNA, the CDR3 is TGTGCCAGCGGTCCGAGGGCGAACTATGGCTACACCTTC. This translates into CASGPRANYGYTF. The chain links TRBV5-6 to TRBJ1-2; D is unclear. Germline V gene data show CDR1 as SGHDT and CDR2 as YYEEEE. The CDR3 has 13 residues. Trimming removed 7 bases from V and 2 bases from J, with 12 bases in between.

The CDR3 nucleotides are TGCGCCAGCAGCCCTCAGGGACAGAGCTCCTACAATGAGCAGTTCTTC. Protein product: CASSPQGQSSYNEQFF. This sequence joins TRBV5-1 and TRBJ2-1, with 7 bases matching TRBD1. The V gene end was trimmed by 4 bases and the J gene end by 0 bases; junction bases not matched to a gene: 7. Germline assignment: CDR1 SGHRS and CDR2 YFSETQ. The CDR3 runs to 16 residues.

The rearrangement uses TRBV30 and TRBJ2-5; D may be TRBD2 (5 bases). CDR1 and CDR2 from the germline V gene are GTSNPN and SVGIG (reference sequence). There are 13 residues in the CDR3. The ends were cut back, 5 bases at V and 4 bases at J, with 14 bases in the middle. CDR3 nucleotide sequence: TGTGCCTGGGGGCCCCCTAGCAGAGAGACCCAGTACTTC. Translating it yields CAWGPPSRETQYF.

As DNA, the CDR3 is TGCAGCGCACGACAGAGTACAAGATATGGCTACACCTTC. Protein sequence: CSARQSTRYGYTF. The chain has TRBV29-1 and TRBJ1-2; maybe TRBD1 (5 bases). Trimming cost V 7 bases and J 5 bases, with 17 bases left between them. This CDR3 has 13 amino acids. The germline gives CDR1 SQVTM, CDR2 ANQGSEA. Together with reference TRBV29-1 and TRBJ1-2, the CDR3 gives the full variable domain: SAVISQKPSRDICQRGTSLTIQCQVDSQVTMMFWYRQQPGQSLTLIATANQGSEATYESGFVIDKFPISRPNLTFSTLTVSNMSPEDSSIYLCSARQSTRYGYTFGSGTRLTVV.

The chain uses TRBV6-5 and TRBJ2-3; D possibly corresponds to TRBD2 (5 bases). The length of the CDR3 is 12 residues. V lost 2 bases to trimming and J lost 6 bases, with 6 bases between them. Per the germline V gene, CDR1 is MNHEY and CDR2 is SVGAGI. CDR3 in amino acids: CASSYPGDTQYF. DNA for the CDR3: TGTGCCAGCAGTTACCCGGGGGATACGCAGTATTTT.

As for this clone: In the same sample, other DNA sequences code for this CDR3. The V call is TRBV2, the J call TRBJ2-2, with unresolved D. The V end was cut by 4 bases, the J end by 7 bases, with 7 bases between. This CDR3 is 12 amino acids long. CDR1 and CDR2 from the germline V gene are SNHLY and FYNNEI. The CDR3 loop reads CASSGSGGELFF. The CDR3 coding sequence is TGTGCCAGCAGTGGGTCCGGCGGGGAGCTGTTTTTT.

The rearrangement joins TRBV6-5 to TRBJ2-2; maybe TRBD2 (5 bases). V lost 6 bases, J lost 7 bases, and 15 bases lay in between. There are 14 residues in the CDR3. The germline gives CDR1 MNHEY, CDR2 SVGAGI. The CDR3 coding sequence is TGTGCCAGCAGACCCGGGCCGGGGTACGGGGAGCTGTTTTTT. Translating it yields CASRPGPGYGELFF.

The CDR3 here is CASTQGGLYNSPLHF. CDR3 DNA sequence: TGTGCCAGCACACAGGGAGGGCTTTATAATTCACCCCTCCACTTT. V and J are TRBV28 and TRBJ1-6; D possibly corresponds to TRBD1 (6 bases). The CDR3 totals 15 residues. In germline, CDR1 is MDHEN, CDR2 SYDVKM. Trimming pared 7 bases from V and 4 bases from J, leaving 14 bases between.

The chain combines TRBV28 with TRBJ2-3; 12 nucleotides line up with TRBD2. CDR3 length: 13 amino acids. Germline-derived CDR1 and CDR2 are MDHEN and SYDVKM. Trimming removed 7 bases from V and 10 bases from J; junction bases left unmatched: 6. As DNA, the CDR3 is TGTGCCAGCATCCTAGCGGGGGGGGACGCGCAGTATTTT. It specifies CASILAGGDAQYF.

In its sample, this clone was seen a few times. Other DNA sequences in the same sample also yield this CDR3. This chain links TRBV5-1 with TRBJ2-1; 7 bases line up with TRBD1. The CDR3 is 15 residues long. The V segment lost 0 bases and the J segment 4 bases; nucleotides outside the gene matches: 4. The germline V gene encodes CDR1 SGHRS and CDR2 YFSETQ. The CDR3 protein is CASSLVGQNYNEQFF. The DNA for the CDR3 is TGCGCCAGCAGCTTGGTGGGACAGAATTACAATGAGCAGTTCTTC.